This T cell receptor beta chain was captured in a study of blood T cell repertoires in COVID-19. Study details: Italy, Spain and the United States were the sources of the convalescent and acute COVID-19 samples.

Germline CDR1 reads SQVTM; CDR2 reads ANQGSEA. The CDR3 is 13 residues long. Trimming took 6 bases from V and 2 from J, leaving 11 bases between them. Original analysis: Estimation of nucleated cell counts was performed using reference gene primer amplification. Assay: immunoSEQ multiplex PCR; the TCRdb copy retains only in-frame clones and omits some. V, J and clone size reflect that table, while D and trimming were determined from the DNA. Of approximately 150,000 clones in the sample, 84% were seen once. V and J are TRBV29-1 and TRBJ1-3; D is unclear. The sequence was collected from an older man with acute or convalescent COVID-19. Sequences were obtained from peripheral blood. CDR3 residues: CSVGWEAGNTIYF. The CDR3 bases are TGCAGCGTGGGGTGGGAGGCTGGAAACACCATATATTTT.